A selection of T cell receptor beta chains follows, all from one sample in a study of blood T cell repertoires in COVID-19. Measured with immunoSEQ multiplex PCR; TCRdb has only the in-frame clones, and not every one. The table has approximately 50,000 clones, 83% seen once. Sequenced input: peripheral blood. Every receptor here comes from a human donor in a cohort sampled during active COVID-19. Both conserved end residues are trimmed from each CDR3. Each record gives: CDR3 protein, V gene, J gene.

CDR3 protein: ASSGGQGTYEQY; V gene: TRBV9; J gene: TRBJ2-7
CDR3 protein: ASSRGDRVLPQH; V gene: TRBV5-6; J gene: TRBJ1-5
CDR3 protein: ASSSRVLAGFRF; V gene: TRBV7-2; J gene: TRBJ2-1
CDR3 protein: ASRGLAGGASTQY; V gene: TRBV19; J gene: TRBJ2-3
CDR3 protein: ASSYDPREETQY; V gene: TRBV5-1; J gene: TRBJ2-5
CDR3 protein: ASRGRQSYEQY; V gene: TRBV10-2; J gene: TRBJ2-7
CDR3 protein: ASSAAVGDRYLWGYT; V gene: TRBV2; J gene: TRBJ1-2
CDR3 protein: ATSDPGGEDSTDTQY; V gene: TRBV24-1; J gene: TRBJ2-3
CDR3 protein: ASSRGGGDEQY; V gene: TRBV4-1; J gene: TRBJ2-7
CDR3 protein: ASSPWLAGTDTQY; V gene: TRBV14; J gene: TRBJ2-3
CDR3 protein: ASSMSSGVYEQY; V gene: TRBV19; J gene: TRBJ2-7
CDR3 protein: ATSDSGLAGAQETQY; V gene: TRBV24-1; J gene: TRBJ2-5
CDR3 protein: ASSQEATTAQY; V gene: TRBV3-1/TRBV3-2; J gene: TRBJ2-3
CDR3 protein: ASSLSRGRGEQY; V gene: TRBV6-5; J gene: TRBJ2-7
CDR3 protein: SASPGASNTGELF; V gene: TRBV20-1; J gene: TRBJ2-2
CDR3 protein: ASSGNLYEQY; V gene: TRBV19; J gene: TRBJ2-7
CDR3 protein: ASSSPGVAF; V gene: TRBV6-5; J gene: TRBJ1-1
CDR3 protein: ASSVGGGADEQY; V gene: TRBV9; J gene: TRBJ2-7
CDR3 protein: ASRAGAGGNIQY; V gene: TRBV5-8; J gene: TRBJ2-4
CDR3 protein: ASSAEWGPWDTIY; V gene: TRBV9; J gene: TRBJ1-3
CDR3 protein: ASSLEGGGTIGELF; V gene: TRBV11-2; J gene: TRBJ2-2
CDR3 protein: ARLFPHGLLGTEAF; V gene: TRBV21-1; J gene: TRBJ1-1
CDR3 protein: ASRSPWGRGNTIY; V gene: TRBV2; J gene: TRBJ1-3
CDR3 protein: ASTTGSTGNTIY; V gene: TRBV19; J gene: TRBJ1-3
CDR3 protein: ASSKGTGYEQY; V gene: TRBV19; J gene: TRBJ2-7
CDR3 protein: ASRGPGMNTEAF; V gene: TRBV19; J gene: TRBJ1-1
CDR3 protein: AISFRPETEAF; V gene: TRBV10-3; J gene: TRBJ1-1
CDR3 protein: ASSDRIARHNEQF; V gene: TRBV10-2; J gene: TRBJ2-1
CDR3 protein: AWRPGGGGYT; V gene: TRBV30; J gene: TRBJ1-2
CDR3 protein: ASSPAETQY; V gene: TRBV18; J gene: TRBJ2-5
CDR3 protein: ASSLLASGGTSTDTQY; V gene: TRBV7-6; J gene: TRBJ2-3
CDR3 protein: ASSQAFLNTEAF; V gene: TRBV3-1/TRBV3-2; J gene: TRBJ1-1
CDR3 protein: ASTRGLANEKLF; V gene: TRBV3-1/TRBV3-2; J gene: TRBJ1-4
CDR3 protein: ASSLADRGRNEQF; V gene: TRBV7-9; J gene: TRBJ2-1
CDR3 protein: ASRETLAKNIQY; V gene: TRBV19; J gene: TRBJ2-4
CDR3 protein: ASRRDSSYEQY; V gene: TRBV2; J gene: TRBJ2-7
CDR3 protein: ASVSLPGNTEAF; V gene: TRBV18; J gene: TRBJ1-1
CDR3 protein: ASTTGNQPQH; V gene: TRBV12-3/TRBV12-4; J gene: TRBJ1-5
CDR3 protein: ATRVQGANTEAF; V gene: TRBV24-1; J gene: TRBJ1-1
CDR3 protein: ASSSQSGEPGELF; V gene: TRBV7-2; J gene: TRBJ2-2
CDR3 protein: ASSSPDRGQTNTIY; V gene: TRBV7-9; J gene: TRBJ1-3
CDR3 protein: ASSHHGLAGGTGELF; V gene: TRBV7-9; J gene: TRBJ2-2
CDR3 protein: ASSIISGGYSGNTIY; V gene: TRBV19; J gene: TRBJ1-3
CDR3 protein: ASRGTAYNEQF; V gene: TRBV7-9; J gene: TRBJ2-1
CDR3 protein: ATSRAGGHYEQY; V gene: TRBV15; J gene: TRBJ2-7
CDR3 protein: ASRGEGPEAF; V gene: TRBV3-1/TRBV3-2; J gene: TRBJ1-1
CDR3 protein: ASSLSGVVEQY; V gene: TRBV12-3/TRBV12-4; J gene: TRBJ2-7
CDR3 protein: ASSKRDSPNEQF; V gene: TRBV7-8; J gene: TRBJ2-1
CDR3 protein: ASPRSGAGEKLF; V gene: TRBV19; J gene: TRBJ1-4
CDR3 protein: ASSSIAGAYEQY; V gene: TRBV7-9; J gene: TRBJ2-7
CDR3 protein: ASSWRWTSNTEAF; V gene: TRBV5-5; J gene: TRBJ1-1
CDR3 protein: AWSPWGPSTDTQY; V gene: TRBV30; J gene: TRBJ2-3
CDR3 protein: SVLTIRGATEAF; V gene: TRBV29-1; J gene: TRBJ1-1
CDR3 protein: ASSLLAYEQY; V gene: TRBV11-2; J gene: TRBJ2-7
CDR3 protein: ASSRTGGDLVVKAF; V gene: TRBV19; J gene: TRBJ1-1
CDR3 protein: ASSSGIRAYEQY; V gene: TRBV27; J gene: TRBJ2-7
CDR3 protein: ASSLDIYQPQH; V gene: TRBV12-3/TRBV12-4; J gene: TRBJ1-5
CDR3 protein: ASSLVASGELF; V gene: TRBV5-5; J gene: TRBJ2-2